There are a few counts of the clone carrying this T cell receptor (beta chain). The sample comes from a study of breast tumors, draining lymph nodes, adjacent tissues. MiXCR was run by TCRdb on the multiplex PCR reads, yielding one entry per CDR3 protein. The profile shows nearly 200,000 distinct CDR3 sequences, 25% to 40% of them singletons. Unmatched junction bases numbered 5, after V lost 3 bases and J lost 2 bases. This CDR3 has 16 residues. Germline CDR1 and CDR2: LNHNV and YYDKDF (reference sequence). The lymph nodes were axillary draining lymph nodes from breast cancer patients. The chain couples TRBV15 to TRBJ2-5, with TRBD2 matching 11 bases. Sequencing used axillary lymph node tissue. The clonotype was recovered from a female donor with breast cancer. Some clones in this sample may be carry-over from other donors' samples. CDR3 sequence reads: CATSSGGLAVQETQYF. CDR3 DNA sequence: TGTGCCACCAGCAGCGGGGGACTAGCGGTACAAGAGACCCAGTACTTC.